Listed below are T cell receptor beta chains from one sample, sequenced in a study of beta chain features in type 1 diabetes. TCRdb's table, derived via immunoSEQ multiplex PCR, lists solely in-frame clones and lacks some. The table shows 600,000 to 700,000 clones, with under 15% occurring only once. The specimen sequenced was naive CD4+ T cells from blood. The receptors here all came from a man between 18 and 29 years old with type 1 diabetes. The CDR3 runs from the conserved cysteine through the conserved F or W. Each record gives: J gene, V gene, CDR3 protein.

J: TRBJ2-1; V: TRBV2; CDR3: CASSGTAGEQFF
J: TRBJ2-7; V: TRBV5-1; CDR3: CASSLLGVGYEQYF
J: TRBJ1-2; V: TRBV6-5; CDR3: CASRGRGSHYGYTF
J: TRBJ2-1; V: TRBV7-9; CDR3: CASSTQGSRNEQFF
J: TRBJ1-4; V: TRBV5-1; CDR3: CASSSGTGGNEKLFF
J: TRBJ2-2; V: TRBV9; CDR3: CASSVAVTPGELFF
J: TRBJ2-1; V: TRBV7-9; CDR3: CASSARQVNEQFF
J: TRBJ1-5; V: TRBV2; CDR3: CASSRSGAEFSNQPQHF
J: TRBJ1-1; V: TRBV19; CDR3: CASSLPGSTEAFF
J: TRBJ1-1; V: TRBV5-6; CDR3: CASSLLDRNTEAFF
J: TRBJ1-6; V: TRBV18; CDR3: CASGTGDSPLHF
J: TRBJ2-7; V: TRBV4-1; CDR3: CASSHGFVTASYEQYF
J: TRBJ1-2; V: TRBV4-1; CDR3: CASSHRNTRTGYGYTF
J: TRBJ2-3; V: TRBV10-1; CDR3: CASSESTAGTEYF
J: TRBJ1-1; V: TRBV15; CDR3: CATESHPPTEAFF
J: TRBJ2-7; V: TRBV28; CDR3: CASSGPGTGRYEQYF
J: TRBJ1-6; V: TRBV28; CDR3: CASSFRVGGSPLHF
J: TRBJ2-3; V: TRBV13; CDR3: CASSPTGTDTQYF
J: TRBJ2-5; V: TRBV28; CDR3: CASSLATELGETQYF
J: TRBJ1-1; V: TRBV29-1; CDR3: CSVAQTGEAFF
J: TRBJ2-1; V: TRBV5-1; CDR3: CASSPLGGGEQFF
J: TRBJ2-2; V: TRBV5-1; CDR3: CASSLGGVDTGELFF
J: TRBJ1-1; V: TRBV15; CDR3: CATSAQGAGGAFF
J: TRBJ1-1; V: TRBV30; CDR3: CAWSIKSDMNTEAFF
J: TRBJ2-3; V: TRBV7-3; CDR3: CASSLISGFSTDTQYF
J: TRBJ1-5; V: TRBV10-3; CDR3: CATGSHGYQPQHF
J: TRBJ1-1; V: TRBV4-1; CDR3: CASSQDGPGTNTEAFF
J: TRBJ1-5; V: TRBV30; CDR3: CAWRAGGNQPQHF
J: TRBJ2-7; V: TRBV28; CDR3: CASSLAGAYEQYF
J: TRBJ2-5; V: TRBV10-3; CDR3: CAILQGVGETQYF
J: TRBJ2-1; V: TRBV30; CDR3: CAWSVRQIYNEQFF
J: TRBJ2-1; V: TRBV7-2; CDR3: CASSSPSGTGNNEQFF
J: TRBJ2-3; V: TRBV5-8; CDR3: CASSFLLGSSTSTDTQYF
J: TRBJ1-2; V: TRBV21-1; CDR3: CASSTDSGYTF
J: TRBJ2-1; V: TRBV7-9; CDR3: CASSSWEGAGEQFF
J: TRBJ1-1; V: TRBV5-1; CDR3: CASSFGTGETEAFF
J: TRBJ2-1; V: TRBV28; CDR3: CASSLIQGAGDEQFF
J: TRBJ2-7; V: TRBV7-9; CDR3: CASSSILANGYEQYF
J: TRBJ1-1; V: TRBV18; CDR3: CAGAGLEGTEAFF
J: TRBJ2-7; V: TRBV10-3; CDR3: CATSLTGVSYEQYF
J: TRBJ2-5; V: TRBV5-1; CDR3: CASSLAGQGFGETQYF
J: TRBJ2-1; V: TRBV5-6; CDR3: CASSGTGTGSPFF
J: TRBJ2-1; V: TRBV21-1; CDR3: CASPNGGWDTFNEQFF
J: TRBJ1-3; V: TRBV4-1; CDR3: CASSQVFTGSGNTIYF
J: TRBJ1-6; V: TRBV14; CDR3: CASSQGDPSSYNSPLHF
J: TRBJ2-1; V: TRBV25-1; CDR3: CASTRDRTYNEQFF
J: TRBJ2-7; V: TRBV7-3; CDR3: CASSLGGLGNEQYF
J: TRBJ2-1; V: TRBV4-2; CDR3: CASSQGRGTAYNEQFF
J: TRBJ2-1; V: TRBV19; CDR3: CASRQGRNEQFF
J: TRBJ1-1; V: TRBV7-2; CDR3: CASSLAGAYTEAFF
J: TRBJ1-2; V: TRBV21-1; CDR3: CASRLRTGGGYGYTF
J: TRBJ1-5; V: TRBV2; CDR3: CASSVNSDNQPQHF
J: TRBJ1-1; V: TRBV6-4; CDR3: CASSDSKGRTEAFF